These T cell receptor beta chains were read from a single sample in a study of OX40 agonist ivuxolimab in advanced cancers. Profiling relied on immunoSEQ multiplex PCR, and the TCRdb table lists in-frame clones only, not all of them. The sample yields tens of thousands of clones, approximately 89% seen once. Specimen: CD4+ or CD8+ T cells sorted from blood, collected in a trial of the OX40 agonist ivuxolimab. These receptors were taken from an adult with an advanced solid tumor such as melanoma, head and neck, liver or kidney cancer. CDR3s include the opening cysteine and the closing phenylalanine or tryptophan. The D gene is left open where the match is weak. Clone size is shown for a subset of rows, as once, few, many or a class of expanded clone.

D gene: .; V gene: TRBV4-1; J gene: TRBJ1-3; clone size: .; CDR3 DNA: TGCGCCAGCAGCCAAGGGATACTTCGACGGACCTCTGGAAACACCATATATTTT; CDR3 protein: CASSQGILRRTSGNTIYF
D gene: .; V gene: TRBV7-7; J gene: TRBJ2-3; clone size: .; CDR3 DNA: TGTGCTAGCAGCTTGAGGCCTGAGGCCGATACGCAGTATTTT; CDR3 protein: CASSLRPEADTQYF
D gene: .; V gene: TRBV11-2; J gene: TRBJ2-3; clone size: .; CDR3 DNA: TGTGCCAGCAGCTCAACAAAACGACTCCGACGATTGGATACGCAGTATTTT; CDR3 protein: CASSSTKRLRRLDTQYF
D gene: .; V gene: TRBV2; J gene: TRBJ1-5; clone size: .; CDR3 DNA: TGTGCCAGCAGTCTGCCCGGCCGGCCCCAGCATTTT; CDR3 protein: CASSLPGRPQHF
D gene: .; V gene: TRBV5-1; J gene: TRBJ2-2; clone size: .; CDR3 DNA: TGCGCCAGCAGTCCCCTACAGGGAAACACCGGGGAGCTGTTTTTT; CDR3 protein: CASSPLQGNTGELFF
D gene: .; V gene: TRBV5-6; J gene: TRBJ2-3; clone size: .; CDR3 DNA: TGTGCCAGCAGCTTGGTTCGAGGGACGCGGGGTACGCAGTATTTT; CDR3 protein: CASSLVRGTRGTQYF
D gene: .; V gene: TRBV7-2; J gene: TRBJ1-3; clone size: once; CDR3 DNA: TGTGCCAGCAGCGGGTCCTCTGGGAACACCATATATTTT; CDR3 protein: CASSGSSGNTIYF
D gene: TRBD2; V gene: TRBV5-4; J gene: TRBJ2-1; clone size: .; CDR3 DNA: TGTGCCAGCAGCTTCGGCGGGGGGGCGTATAATGAGCAGTTCTTC; CDR3 protein: CASSFGGGAYNEQFF
D gene: TRBD1; V gene: TRBV11-1; J gene: TRBJ1-1; clone size: .; CDR3 DNA: TGTGCCAGCAGCGTCGTACAGGGGGCTAACACTGAAGCTTTCTTT; CDR3 protein: CASSVVQGANTEAFF
D gene: .; V gene: TRBV10-2; J gene: TRBJ2-3; clone size: once; CDR3 DNA: TGCGCCAGCAGTGAGGCAAATACGCAGTATTTT; CDR3 protein: CASSEANTQYF
D gene: TRBD1; V gene: TRBV5-6; J gene: TRBJ1-5; clone size: once; CDR3 DNA: TGTGCCAGCAGCACCTCAGGGGGCCCTCGTGATCAGCCCCAGCATTTT; CDR3 protein: CASSTSGGPRDQPQHF
D gene: .; V gene: TRBV12-5; J gene: TRBJ1-6; clone size: .; CDR3 DNA: TGTGCTAGTGGTTTGTCTAGCTCCTATAATTCACCCCTCCACTTT; CDR3 protein: CASGLSSSYNSPLHF
D gene: .; V gene: TRBV7-9; J gene: TRBJ2-2; clone size: .; CDR3 DNA: TGTGCCAGCAGCTTAGCGGGGGCCGGGGAGCTGTTTTTT; CDR3 protein: CASSLAGAGELFF
D gene: .; V gene: TRBV6-5; J gene: TRBJ2-7; clone size: few; CDR3 DNA: TGTGCCAGCAGTTACCGACAGGGAGGGTACTACGAGCAGTACTTC; CDR3 protein: CASSYRQGGYYEQYF
D gene: TRBD1; V gene: TRBV29-1; J gene: TRBJ2-7; clone size: .; CDR3 DNA: TGCAGCGGTGTCCGGGACAGTAAAAGCAACGAGCAGTACTTC; CDR3 protein: CSGVRDSKSNEQYF
D gene: .; V gene: TRBV6-1; J gene: TRBJ2-4; clone size: .; CDR3 DNA: TGTGCCAGCAGTGAAGGGGGGGCAGGGAGGAACATTCAGTACTTC; CDR3 protein: CASSEGGAGRNIQYF
D gene: TRBD1; V gene: TRBV5-1; J gene: TRBJ2-1; clone size: .; CDR3 DNA: TGCGCCAGCAGCGTAGGACAGGGGTCCTACAATGAGCAGTTCTTC; CDR3 protein: CASSVGQGSYNEQFF
D gene: TRBD1; V gene: TRBV5-6; J gene: TRBJ1-1; clone size: .; CDR3 DNA: TGTGCCAGCAGCGGAGGGGCAGGGGGCCTCACTGAAGCTTTCTTT; CDR3 protein: CASSGGAGGLTEAFF
D gene: .; V gene: TRBV19; J gene: TRBJ2-3; clone size: .; CDR3 DNA: TGTGCCAGTAGTATAGGTCGGGATACGCAGTATTTT; CDR3 protein: CASSIGRDTQYF
D gene: .; V gene: TRBV7-9; J gene: TRBJ2-5; clone size: .; CDR3 DNA: TGTGCCAGCAGTTCCAACTATCCCGGGACCCAGTACTTC; CDR3 protein: CASSSNYPGTQYF
D gene: .; V gene: TRBV30; J gene: TRBJ1-2; clone size: .; CDR3 DNA: TGTGCCTGGACGAGGGCCGGAGACTATGGCTACACCTTC; CDR3 protein: CAWTRAGDYGYTF
D gene: .; V gene: TRBV6-6; J gene: TRBJ1-4; clone size: .; CDR3 DNA: TGTGCCAGCAGTTACGGCTCAACTAATGAAAAACTGTTTTTT; CDR3 protein: CASSYGSTNEKLFF
D gene: .; V gene: TRBV5-1; J gene: TRBJ1-2; clone size: .; CDR3 DNA: TGCGCCAGCAGCTTGGATGGCTATTCGGGCTATGGCTACACCTTC; CDR3 protein: CASSLDGYSGYGYTF
D gene: .; V gene: TRBV6-1; J gene: TRBJ2-3; clone size: .; CDR3 DNA: TGTGCCAGCAGTGAAGGGAGCCTCACAGATACGCAGTATTTT; CDR3 protein: CASSEGSLTDTQYF